The entry that follows covers one TCR beta chain sequence. These data originate in a study of cytomegalovirus exposure and HLA in healthy donors. The germline V gene has CDR1 SGHTA and CDR2 FQGTGA. This CDR3 is 17 amino acids long. V was cut by 0 bases and J by 4 bases, with 15 bases left in between. The PCR was carried out with 60 Vbeta primers and 13 Jbeta primers. Generated by immunoSEQ multiplex PCR, the TCRdb table keeps only in-frame clones and is missing some. The sample records over 200,000 clones, around 85% being singletons. The TCR sequence derives from a human donor in good health. The sequenced sample consisted of PBMCs. The rearrangement uses TRBV7-3 and TRBJ2-2; D not resolved. The CDR3 sequence: CASSLTPDVSGTGELFF. CDR3 DNA: TGTGCCAGCAGCTTAACCCCAGACGTCTCGGGCACCGGGGAGCTGTTTTTT.